Shown below are 3 T cell receptor beta chains from a single sample sequenced in a study of blood T cell repertoires in COVID-19. TCRdb's copy holds only in-frame clones and misses some; the assay was immunoSEQ multiplex PCR. The data hold around 190,000 clones, with around nine tenths observed a single time. The sample taken for sequencing was peripheral blood. Source of these receptors: a man in his late teens or twenties with active or convalescent COVID-19.

The CDR3 DNA reads as TGTGCCAGTAGTATACCTCCGGGACAGAAGTTCTTGAACACTGAAGCTTTCTTT. It translates to CASSIPPGQKFLNTEAFF. V and J are TRBV19 and TRBJ1-1; 7 nucleotides agree with TRBD1. This CDR3 spans 18 amino acids. The ends lost 2 bases at V and 0 bases at J; junction bases unmatched: 12. Looked up from germline, CDR1 is LNHDA and CDR2 is SQIVND (reference sequence).

This clone was found once. The V gene is TRBV4-2, the J gene TRBJ2-1; D is perhaps TRBD2 (6 bases). Trimming left V 5 bases short and J 3 bases short, with 14 bases between. Germline CDR1 LGHNA, CDR2 YNFKEQ. This CDR3 has 15 amino acids. CDR3 sequence reads: CASSSRLVGYNEQFF. CDR3 coding DNA: TGTGCCAGCAGCTCCCGACTAGTAGGCTACAATGAGCAGTTCTTC.

The chain couples TRBV9 to TRBJ1-2; possibly TRBD1 for D (5 bases). V was cut by 3 bases and J by 3 bases, with 12 bases left in between. Germline V gene data show CDR1 as SGDLS and CDR2 as YYNGEE. The length of the CDR3 is 14 residues. Here the CDR3 reads CASSGGEGHYGYTF. As DNA, the CDR3 is TGTGCCAGCAGCGGAGGGGAGGGCCACTATGGCTACACCTTC.